This T cell receptor (beta chain) was identified in a study of T cells in Graves' hyperthyroidism and ophthalmopathy (dated by TCRdb to about 2019). For the wider study: Peripheral blood samples were taken at initial diagnosis, before any treatment was given. TCR V-J signatures able to tell the groups apart were searched for in a discovery cohort of approximately 95 patients, of whom roughly 42 had Graves' ophthalmopathy and around 57 had stable Graves' hyperthyroidism. Whether ophthalmopathy could be predicted prospectively was tested in an independent validation cohort made up of under 20 hyperthyroidism patients plus 17 patients who later progressed to ophthalmopathy. For training and testing, the 100 or so patients in the discovery cohort were randomly divided in a 7:3 ratio. In six Graves' hyperthyroidism patients, the study also compared T-cell repertoires from thyroid tissue with T-cell repertoires from blood. After blood sampling, hyperthyroidism patients were treated with methimazole at a starting dose of 30 mg daily, and ophthalmopathy patients were treated with high-dose intravenous methylprednisolone. According to the paper, TCR Vbeta CDR3 sequencing was carried out on 135 peripheral blood samples, which came from under 50 ophthalmopathy, approximately 78 hyperthyroidism and around 17 progressor patients. Study-wide findings and limitations: Sample size was not statistically predetermined, and blinding of investigators to group allocation was not performed. Most expanded thyroid clonotypes (frequency above 0.001) were also found in blood, which suggests that blood repertoires may mirror thyroid immune responses. In validation, the model predicted progression to ophthalmopathy a median of roughly 6.1 months before onset, with around 70% sensitivity and almost 75% specificity. A 13 V-J signature model separated ophthalmopathy from stable hyperthyroidism, with over 85% sensitivity and 81% to 83% specificity in cross-validation and 80%/75% in testing.

TCR beta CDR3 regions were amplified from RNA transcripts. For the first round of RT-PCR on the TCR CDR3, the HTBI primer set was used together with the Qiagen OneStep RT-PCR kit. The libraries were constructed in a second round of multiplex PCR and then size-selected and purified. The libraries were sequenced on an Illumina HiSeq2000 using paired-end 100 bp reads. The source study handled its data this way. SOAPnuke was used to process the raw data, with reads discarded if the reads contained adapters or uncalled bases, had a mean Phred below 15, or lacked an exact constant-primer or identifier match. COPE v1.2.5 was used to merge high-quality paired reads, and clonotypes were defined as unique nucleotide sequences. Clonotypes were aligned to IMGT TRBV, TRBD and TRBJ reference segments using MiTCR v1.1. Analysis was restricted to V-J combinations with a frequency above 0.0001, which covered just over 98% of repertoires. A TCS score was defined as the ratio of F50 (clonal expansion) to E x V (chaos), with BLOSUM62-based TCRdist applied between CDR3 peptides within each V-J. Welch's t-statistics and random forest reduced roughly 530 V-J features to roughly 13, which were used in a naive Bayes classifier (R e1071). Using fastp trimming at Q25 and MiXCR clonotype assembly, TCRdb reanalyzed the public sequencing data and kept in-frame beta chains. Identical CDR3 protein sequences are pooled into one entry, listed with their most common genes and DNA. The V and J calls and clone size are TCRdb's, not the authors'. For this sample the table gives 310,000 or so distinct CDR3 sequences, of which about 15% were detected only once. The top ten clones comprise less than 70% of the sample.

V loses 3 bases, J loses 0 bases, and the germline ends lie 8 bases apart. CDR1 KGHSH and CDR2 LQKENI are derived from the germline V gene. From its cysteine to its phenylalanine, the CDR3 spans 14 amino acids. Only CDR3 DNA remains: 42 bases, in frame from the first base. This clonotype was found many times. Its antigen is unknown. Within one base of it there is no much larger clone, and no base qualities were kept. Ophthalmopathy patients had moderately to severely active disease, Clinical Activity Score of at least 3, NOSPECS grade of at least 4, and duration under 3 months. Patients with uncontrolled infections, other autoimmune diseases, pregnancy or lactation were excluded. Diagnoses were established on the basis of clinical symptoms, serum thyroxine and TRAb, thyroid ultrasound, and orbital computed tomography. PBMCs were isolated from 10 ml of fresh peripheral blood by Ficoll-Paque density gradient centrifugation. Total RNA was extracted using Trizol reagent, and RNA quality was assessed on an Agilent 2100 Bioanalyzer.

The sequenced material came from blood. This receptor was taken from a woman aged 55-75 years with Graves' ophthalmopathy. The chain uses TRBV18 and TRBJ1-1; the D gene assignment is ambiguous. The nucleotides read TGTGCCAGCTCACCGCGGACGATGAACACTGAAGCTTTCTTT. Its protein reads: CASSPRTMNTEAFF.